The rows below give T cell receptor beta chains drawn from one sample of a study of CD4 T cell repertoires in COVID-19. TCRdb keeps only in-frame clones here, not all; method: immunoSEQ multiplex PCR. Of 60,000 to 90,000 clones in the sample, about four fifths were seen once. The sequencing used CD4+ T cells from peripheral blood, collected after recovery from COVID-19. Receptor source: a human donor who had COVID-19. Both conserved end residues are part of each CDR3. D genes are given only for firm matches. Some rows mark clone size as missing; the rest say once, few, many or name a class of expanded clone.

j_gene,v_gene,d_gene,abundance,CDR3aa,CDR3nt
TRBJ1-6,TRBV5-5,NA,NA,CASSLEGYYNSPLHF,TGTGCCAGCAGCTTGGAAGGCTACTATAATTCACCCCTCCACTTT
TRBJ1-2,TRBV5-1,TRBD1,NA,CASSTGTGEGYTF,TGCGCCAGCAGCACAGGGACAGGGGAAGGCTACACCTTC
TRBJ1-5,TRBV10-3,NA,few,CAISAEGGDQPQHF,TGTGCCATCAGTGCCGAGGGTGGGGATCAGCCCCAGCATTTT
TRBJ2-6,TRBV2,NA,NA,CAAQAGSSGANVLTF,TGTGCCGCCCAGGCGGGGTCCTCTGGGGCCAACGTCCTGACTTTC
TRBJ1-4,TRBV19,TRBD1,few,CASVVQQGAGEKLFF,TGTGCCAGCGTCGTCCAACAGGGGGCTGGAGAAAAACTGTTTTTT
TRBJ2-7,TRBV10-1,NA,once,CASSVGSPHEQYF,TGCGCCAGCAGTGTCGGGAGTCCCCACGAGCAGTACTTC
TRBJ1-2,TRBV11-2,NA,NA,CASSLGANYGYTF,TGTGCCAGCAGCCTCGGAGCTAACTATGGCTACACCTTC
TRBJ2-7,TRBV12-3/TRBV12-4,NA,NA,CASRPAGTHEQYF,TGTGCCAGCAGACCGGCAGGGACCCACGAGCAGTACTTC
TRBJ1-4,TRBV5-1,TRBD1,few,CASSPQGGVEEKLFF,TGCGCCAGCAGCCCACAGGGGGGTGTTGAGGAAAAACTGTTTTTT
TRBJ2-3,TRBV11-3,NA,NA,CASSLGGLEADTQYF,TGTGCCAGCAGCTTAGGGGGACTGGAGGCAGATACGCAGTATTTT
TRBJ1-6,TRBV28,NA,NA,CASSFERNNSPLHF,TGTGCCAGCAGTTTCGAGAGGAATAATTCACCCCTCCACTTT
TRBJ2-3,TRBV6-5,NA,once,CASSWRGNFQDTQYF,TGTGCCAGCAGCTGGAGAGGGAATTTTCAAGATACGCAGTATTTT
TRBJ2-1,TRBV6-5,NA,NA,CASSLGDGGGNEQFF,TGTGCCAGCAGCCTGGGCGATGGTGGGGGTAATGAGCAGTTCTTC
TRBJ2-5,TRBV4-1,TRBD2,NA,CASSQVKKGGDLQYF,TGCGCCAGCAGCCAAGTAAAAAAGGGAGGGGACCTCCAGTACTTC
TRBJ1-6,TRBV27,NA,NA,CASSGSGDVNSPLHF,TGTGCCAGCAGCGGATCAGGGGACGTTAATTCACCCCTCCACTTT
TRBJ2-5,TRBV13,NA,NA,CASGIQETQYF,TGTGCCAGCGGGATCCAAGAGACCCAGTACTTC
TRBJ1-1,TRBV29-1,TRBD1,NA,CSVDQRQGATEAFF,TGCAGCGTTGATCAGCGACAGGGGGCAACTGAAGCTTTCTTT
TRBJ2-5,TRBV9,TRBD2,NA,CASSVVGLAEETQYF,TGTGCCAGCAGCGTAGTTGGACTAGCAGAAGAGACCCAGTACTTC
TRBJ2-2,TRBV6-1,TRBD1,NA,CASIPRQGWSGELFF,TGTGCCAGCATACCTCGACAGGGGTGGTCCGGGGAGCTGTTTTTT
TRBJ1-1,TRBV2,TRBD1,NA,CASSSGTGNTEAFF,TGTGCCAGCAGTTCCGGGACAGGGAACACTGAAGCTTTCTTT
TRBJ1-4,TRBV7-2,NA,NA,CASNSRGRPNEKLFF,TGTGCCAGCAACTCGAGGGGCAGACCGAATGAAAAACTGTTTTTT
TRBJ1-4,TRBV5-1,NA,NA,CASSLEASNEKLFF,TGCGCCAGCAGCTTAGAGGCCTCTAATGAAAAACTGTTTTTT
TRBJ1-2,TRBV2,NA,NA,CASGEGQAISYGYTF,TGTGCCAGCGGGGAAGGGCAAGCAATATCCTATGGCTACACCTTC
TRBJ1-1,TRBV19,NA,NA,CASTPLDAGVPHTEAFF,TGTGCCAGTACCCCATTGGATGCAGGGGTTCCCCACACTGAAGCTTTCTTT
TRBJ1-2,TRBV28,NA,NA,CASSPTAFYGYTF,TGTGCCAGCAGTCCGACAGCTTTCTATGGCTACACCTTC